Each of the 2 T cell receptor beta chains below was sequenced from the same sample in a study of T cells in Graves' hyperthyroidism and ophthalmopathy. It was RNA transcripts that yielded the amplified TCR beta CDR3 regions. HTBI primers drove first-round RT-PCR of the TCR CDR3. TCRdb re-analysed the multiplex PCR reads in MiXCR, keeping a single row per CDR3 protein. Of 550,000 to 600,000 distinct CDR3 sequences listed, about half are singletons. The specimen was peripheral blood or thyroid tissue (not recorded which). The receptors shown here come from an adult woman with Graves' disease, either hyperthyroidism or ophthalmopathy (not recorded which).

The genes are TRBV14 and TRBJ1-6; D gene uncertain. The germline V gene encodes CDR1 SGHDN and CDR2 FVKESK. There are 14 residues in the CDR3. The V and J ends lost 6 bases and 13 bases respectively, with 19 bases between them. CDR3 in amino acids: CASSPSNSNQPLHF. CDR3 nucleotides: TGTGCCAGCAGTCCAAGTAATAGCAATCAGCCCCTCCACTTT.

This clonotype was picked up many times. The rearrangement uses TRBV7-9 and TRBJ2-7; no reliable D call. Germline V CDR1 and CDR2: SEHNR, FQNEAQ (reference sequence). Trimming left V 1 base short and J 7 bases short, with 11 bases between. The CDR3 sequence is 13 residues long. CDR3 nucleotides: TGTGCCAGCAGCTTAGAGACTTTGCGGGAGCAGTACTTC. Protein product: CASSLETLREQYF.